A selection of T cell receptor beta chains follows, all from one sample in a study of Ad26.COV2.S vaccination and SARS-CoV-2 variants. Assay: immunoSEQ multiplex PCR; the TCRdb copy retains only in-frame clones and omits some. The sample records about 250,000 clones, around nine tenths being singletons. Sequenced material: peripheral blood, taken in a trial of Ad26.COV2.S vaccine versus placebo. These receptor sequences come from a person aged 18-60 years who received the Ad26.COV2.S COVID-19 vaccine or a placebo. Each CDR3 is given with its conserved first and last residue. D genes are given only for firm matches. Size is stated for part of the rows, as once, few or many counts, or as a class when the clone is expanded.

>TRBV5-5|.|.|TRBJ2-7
CASSGRTKQYF
TGTGCCAGCAGCGGCCGAACAAAGCAGTACTTC
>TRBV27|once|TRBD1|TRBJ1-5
CASSLRDSYNQPQHF
TGTGCCAGCAGTCTCCGGGACAGCTACAATCAGCCCCAGCATTTT
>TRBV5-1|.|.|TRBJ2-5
CASSLVSAEETQYF
TGCGCCAGCAGCTTGGTGTCAGCCGAAGAGACCCAGTACTTC
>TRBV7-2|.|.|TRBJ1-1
CASSSRDPNGAFF
TGTGCCAGCAGCAGCCGGGACCCTAATGGGGCTTTCTTT
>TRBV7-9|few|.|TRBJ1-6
CASSQLVGGDSPLHF
TGTGCCAGCAGCCAGTTGGTAGGGGGTGATTCACCCCTCCACTTT
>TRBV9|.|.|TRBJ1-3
CASSATATGNTIYF
TGTGCCAGCAGCGCCACAGCTACTGGAAACACCATATATTTT
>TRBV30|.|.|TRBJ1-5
CAWSGQGNQPQHF
TGTGCCTGGAGTGGGCAGGGTAATCAGCCCCAGCATTTT
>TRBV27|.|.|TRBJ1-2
CASSLNPGWYGYTF
TGTGCCAGCAGTTTAAACCCGGGGTGGTATGGCTACACCTTC
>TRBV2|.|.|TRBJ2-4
CASSEATPVGNIQYF
TGTGCCAGCAGTGAGGCGACTCCCGTGGGAAACATTCAGTACTTC
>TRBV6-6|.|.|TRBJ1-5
CASRDGSNQPQHF
TGTGCCAGCCGGGACGGGAGCAATCAGCCCCAGCATTTT
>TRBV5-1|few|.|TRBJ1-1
CASHSLGKGETEAFF
TGCGCCAGCCACAGCTTGGGGAAGGGCGAAACTGAAGCTTTCTTT
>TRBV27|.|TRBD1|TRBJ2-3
CASRRVGRGGVGQYF
TGTGCCAGCAGACGAGTGGGAAGAGGGGGCGTGGGGCAGTATTTT
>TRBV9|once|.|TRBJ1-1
CASSPQVRDTEAFF
TGTGCCAGCAGCCCCCAGGTTCGGGACACTGAAGCTTTCTTT
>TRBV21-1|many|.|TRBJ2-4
CASSKPGRRKNIQYF
TGTGCTAGCAGTAAGCCCGGCAGGCGGAAAAACATTCAGTACTTC
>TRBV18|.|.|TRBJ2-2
CASSPSLVGELFF
TGTGCCAGCTCGCCATCTCTAGTCGGGGAGCTGTTTTTT
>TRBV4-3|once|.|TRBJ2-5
CASSQDPERLETQYF
TGCGCCAGCAGCCAAGATCCCGAACGTCTGGAGACCCAGTACTTC
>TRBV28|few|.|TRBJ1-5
CASSLVVVSQPQHF
TGTGCCAGCAGTTTAGTGGTTGTTAGTCAGCCCCAGCATTTT
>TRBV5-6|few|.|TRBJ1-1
CASSLTQNTEAFF
TGTGCCAGCAGCTTGACCCAGAACACTGAAGCTTTCTTT
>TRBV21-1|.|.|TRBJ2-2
CASSFQGQLAGRNTGELFF
TGTGCCAGCAGCTTCCAAGGGCAGCTAGCGGGACGGAACACCGGGGAGCTGTTTTTT
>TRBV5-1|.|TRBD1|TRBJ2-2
CASSRDRLSNTGELFF
TGCGCCAGCAGCCGGGACAGACTCTCGAACACCGGGGAGCTGTTTTTT